This TCR beta chain derives from a study of T cell repertoires in cytomegalovirus infection. TCRdb called the reads again in MiXCR, with one record for every CDR3 protein. The sample holds about 360,000 distinct CDR3 sequences, around a sixth seen once. This clonotype was seen a few times. Trimming removed 3 bases from V and 1 base from J, with 16 bases in between. Germline CDR1 and CDR2: SGHTA and FQGTGA. The CDR3 sequence is 17 residues long. Material: PBMCs. This chain connects TRBV7-3 to TRBJ1-5; possibly TRBD1 for D (6 bases). The sequence was collected from a human donor in good health (CMV status not recorded). Some clones in this sample may be carry-over from other donors' samples. CDR3 sequence (DNA): TGTGCCAGCAGCTTTGGCCCCCAGGGGCCCAGCAATCAGCCCCAGCATTTT. It encodes CASSFGPQGPSNQPQHF.